The source of this TCR beta chain is a study of cytotoxic CD8 clonotypes in ibrutinib-treated CLL (dated by TCRdb to 2020 to 2023). In terms of the full investigation: The cohort was composed of about 10 relapsed/refractory and 15 treatment-naive patients; IGHV unmutated status was identified in some 17 patients. Responses were partial in some 24 patients and complete in 2; after median approximately 69 months follow-up, approximately 15 stayed in remission and some twelve progressed. Patients were still on ibrutinib when every remission and progressive disease sample was collected. An average of around 250,000 productive templates and about 100,000 productive rearrangements was obtained per sample. Samples at response were collected after a median of about 12 months of treatment, with a range of about 6 to 40 months. Of the 90 or so participants in the trial, 20 to 30 had longitudinal samples available. Cryopreserved peripheral blood mononuclear cells were collected before treatment, at response, and at either disease progression or sustained remission.

Note on this clone: It has no known antigen specificity. No qualities accompany the bases; no much larger clone lies one base away.

On a MiSeq, deep resolution sequencing aimed for a depth between 1 in 1 million and 1 in 200,000 T cells, with each clonotype covered 10x on average. TCR beta libraries were generated with the immunoSEQ hsTCRB Kit. The study's own analysis went as follows. ImmunoSEQ Data Assistant and ImmunoSEQ Analyzer were used for data analysis, and V, D and J genes were assigned according to IMGT definitions. Clonality was computed as one minus normalized Shannon entropy of productive rearrangement frequencies, ranging from 0 to 1. Public clonotype analysis was restricted to overrepresented clonotypes comprising at least 0.05% of each patient's repertoire. Fewer than 15 age-matched healthy donor repertoires from immuneACCESS served as clonality controls. In its TCRdb copy, this immuneACCESS table keeps in-frame sequences only and misses some clones. Where compared with another copy, unresolved V genes explain less than half of these, and the others have no known cause. From that table come the V and J calls and clone size; the DNA was used to work out D and trimming. Recorded for this sample are approximately 350,000 clones; 67% of them occurred a single time. Roughly 6.8% of the sample lies in the top ten.

For TCR beta library preparation, around 1.8 micrograms of genomic DNA were extracted from the cryopreserved PBMCs. Longitudinal blood samples from CLL patients on ibrutinib monotherapy underwent high-throughput TCR beta sequencing. The patients took part in an open-label, single-center phase 2 trial of ibrutinib monotherapy. At the junction V is shortened by 5 bases and J by 1 base, with 15 bases in between. From a lookup of the germline V gene, CDR1 and CDR2 are SNHLY and FYNNEI. Including cysteine and phenylalanine, the CDR3 has 15 amino acids. The CDR3 DNA has 45 bases and is translated from base 1. Overall results and qualifications from the work: Public clonotypes were rare and either shrank or stayed stable during treatment, and the rise in clonality at ibrutinib response reflected expansion of private clonotypes. Baseline clonality exceeded that of age-matched healthy donors and correlated strongly with circulating CD8+ T-cell counts. Clonality rose at ibrutinib response, remained stable during sustained remission, and dropped back toward baseline at progression. Sampling times were not matched between patients in sustained remission and patients whose disease was progressing, and lymph node repertoires were not examined.

The input for sequencing was PBMCs, taken after 36 months of ibrutinib treatment. This TCR was recovered from a human donor with chronic lymphocytic leukemia. Recombination linked TRBV2 to TRBJ2-7; the D gene is perhaps TRBD1, on 6 matching bases. The DNA reads as follows: TGTGCCAGCAGTCTTCGGGACACGAGATCCTACGAGCAGTACTTC. This is translated as CASSLRDTRSYEQYF.